This T cell receptor beta chain was recovered during a study of spatial heterogeneity in lung cancer. Study information: Consistently, beta-chain sequences turned up in larger numbers than alpha-chain sequences did.

The CDR3 has 14 residues. With V trimmed by 5 bases and J by 7 bases, 4 bases remained unmatched. The germline V gene encodes CDR1 SGHVS and CDR2 FQNEAQ. The table lists this clonotype with many counts. This beta chain is a stray sequence in a library constructed for alpha chains; its clone size is not meaningful. Single TCR cDNA molecules each had their own unique molecular identifier. TCRdb passed the 5' RACE reads through MiXCR, listing each CDR3 protein once. The repertoire holds some 6,100 distinct CDR3 sequences, with under 15% as singletons. Time point of the sample: sample taken at primary tumor resection.

The material sequenced was lung tissue, taken at surgery. This sequence originates from a human donor with early-stage non-small cell lung cancer. The chain has TRBV7-8 and TRBJ1-4, with 10 positions matching TRBD1. DNA of the CDR3: TGTGCCAGCAGCCCGGGGGACAGGGGTGAAAAACTGTTTTTT. Amino acid sequence: CASSPGDRGEKLFF.